This is a list of T cell receptor beta chains from one sample in a study of CD4 T cells in relation to SARS-CoV-2 and coronaviruses. Repertoires were generated with immunoSEQ multiplex PCR, while TCRdb's copy carries only in-frame clones and drops some. The sample yields roughly 38,000 clones, around 82% seen once. These receptors are not linked to any known antigen. The sample consisted of naive CD4+ T cells from PBMCs, cultured in vitro. The receptors derive from an adult with COVID-19. Both conserved end residues are part of each CDR3. The order of the fields is V gene, J gene, D gene, clone size, CDR3 length, CDR3 DNA, CDR3 protein. D genes are given only for firm matches. A row's size may be missing; if present it is once, few, many or a size class.

>TRBV18|TRBJ2-6|NA|NA|16
TGTGCCAGCTCACGGACGGACCTTTCTGGGGCCAACGTCCTGACTTTC
CASSRTDLSGANVLTF
>TRBV7-2|TRBJ2-3|NA|NA|17
TGTGCCAGCAGCTTAGCCCCCGCCGGGATGGACCTAGATACGCAGTATTTT
CASSLAPAGMDLDTQYF
>TRBV6-5|TRBJ2-1|NA|NA|15
TGTGCCAGCAGTTACTCGGCTAGCGAACACAATGAGCAGTTCTTC
CASSYSASEHNEQFF
>TRBV28|TRBJ2-1|TRBD2|NA|16
TGTGCCAGCGGGGGGATACTAGCGGGAGATTTCAATGAGCAGTTCTTC
CASGGILAGDFNEQFF
>TRBV19|TRBJ2-3|NA|NA|15
TGTGCCAGTAGTATCTATAGTGGGATTGGAGATACGCAGTATTTT
CASSIYSGIGDTQYF
>TRBV2|TRBJ2-2|NA|NA|13
TGTGCCAGCAGTGCAGGGAGGACCGGGGAGCTGTTTTTT
CASSAGRTGELFF
>TRBV28|TRBJ2-7|TRBD2|NA|13
TGTGCCAGCAGTTTAGGGACTAAAAACGAGCAGTACTTC
CASSLGTKNEQYF
>TRBV30|TRBJ2-7|NA|NA|13
TGTGCCTGGAGCACTAGCTCAGGCTACGAGCAGTACTTC
CAWSTSSGYEQYF
>TRBV3-1/TRBV3-2|TRBJ2-5|NA|NA|15
TGTGCCAGCAGCCCGAATCCCCTAGGTCGAGAGACCCAGTACTTC
CASSPNPLGRETQYF
>TRBV18|TRBJ2-1|TRBD2|NA|16
TGTGCCAGCTCCCAACTAGCGGAACTCTCCTACAATGAGCAGTTCTTC
CASSQLAELSYNEQFF
>TRBV15|TRBJ2-3|TRBD2|NA|17
TGTGCCACCAGCAGATATGGGACTAGCGGGAGTCGGGATACGCAGTATTTT
CATSRYGTSGSRDTQYF
>TRBV28|TRBJ2-7|NA|once|15
TGTGCCAGCAGTTCCCAAAGGCGGCTTGACTACGAGCAGTACTTC
CASSSQRRLDYEQYF
>TRBV6-4|TRBJ2-3|TRBD1|few|14
TGTGCCAGCAGTGGGACAGGGGGCGCAGATACGCAGTATTTT
CASSGTGGADTQYF
>TRBV11-2|TRBJ2-5|NA|NA|12
TGTGCCAGCAGCCGTCCTCGGGAGACCCAGTACTTC
CASSRPRETQYF
>TRBV6-2/TRBV6-3|TRBJ2-2|NA|NA|14
TGTGCCAGCAGTTTCCGCCCTTCGTCCGGGGAGCTGTTTTTT
CASSFRPSSGELFF
>TRBV28|TRBJ1-1|TRBD1|NA|16
TGTGCCAGCAGAACGGACAGGCCCCCCATGAACACTGAAGCTTTCTTT
CASRTDRPPMNTEAFF
>TRBV6-5|TRBJ1-4|NA|NA|16
TGTGCCAGCAGTTACTCTCCCGGGACGGGGGATGAAAAACTGTTTTTT
CASSYSPGTGDEKLFF
>TRBV5-1|TRBJ2-7|TRBD1|NA|15
TGCGCCAGCAGCTTAGGGACAGGGGACACCTACGAGCAGTACTTC
CASSLGTGDTYEQYF
>TRBV11-2|TRBJ2-1|NA|NA|17
TGTGCCAGCAGCTCCTCTTCGGGGGACATCTCCTACAATGAGCAGTTCTTC
CASSSSSGDISYNEQFF
>TRBV28|TRBJ2-1|NA|NA|15
TGTGCCAGCAGTTTCGGGGGCGCAGTCTACAATGAGCAGTTCTTC
CASSFGGAVYNEQFF
>TRBV20-1|TRBJ2-3|NA|NA|16
TGCAGTGCTAGTTCCCCCGGGAGAACTAGCACAGATACGCAGTATTTT
CSASSPGRTSTDTQYF
>TRBV28|TRBJ2-3|TRBD2|NA|16
TGTGCCAGCAGGCTACTAGCGGGATCACTCGCAGATACGCAGTATTTT
CASRLLAGSLADTQYF
>TRBV19|TRBJ2-5|TRBD2|NA|16
TGTGCCAGTAGTTCATGGGGGGGATCCTATGCGGAGACCCAGTACTTC
CASSSWGGSYAETQYF
>TRBV11-3|TRBJ1-3|NA|NA|14
TGTGCCAGCAGCTTAGATCCCGACGATAACACCATATATTTT
CASSLDPDDNTIYF
>TRBV6-5|TRBJ2-1|TRBD2|NA|12
TGTGCCAGTCGAGGACTAGCGGACGAGCAGTTCTTC
CASRGLADEQFF
>TRBV6-2/TRBV6-3|TRBJ2-7|TRBD2|NA|15
TGTGCCAGCAGTTCTTCCGGGAGGGCGTCGAGGGAGCAGTACTTC
CASSSSGRASREQYF
>TRBV3-1/TRBV3-2|TRBJ2-7|NA|NA|12
TGTGCCAGCGGCTCTATGTGGAGAGAGCAGTACTTC
CASGSMWREQYF
>TRBV20-1|TRBJ1-5|TRBD1|NA|13
TGCAGTGCTAATGACAGGGAGAACCAGCCCCAGCATTTT
CSANDRENQPQHF
>TRBV27|TRBJ2-7|TRBD1|NA|15
TGTGCCAGCAGCCCCCCGGACAGGGGGCCCTACGAGCAGTACTTC
CASSPPDRGPYEQYF
>TRBV5-1|TRBJ2-1|NA|few|15
TGCGCCAGCAGCTTCCTGGGACAAGACTACAATGAGCAGTTCTTC
CASSFLGQDYNEQFF
>TRBV14|TRBJ2-1|NA|NA|13
TGTGCCAGCAGCCAAGGAGGGGGCAATGAGCAGTTCTTC
CASSQGGGNEQFF
>TRBV19|TRBJ2-5|TRBD2|NA|16
TGTGCCAGTAGTATACTCAGGACTAGCGGGTTGGAGACCCAGTACTTC
CASSILRTSGLETQYF
>TRBV10-3|TRBJ2-3|NA|NA|13
TGTGCCATCAGTGGGGAGTCCTCAGATACGCAGTATTTT
CAISGESSDTQYF
>TRBV2|TRBJ2-3|NA|NA|14
TGTGCCAGCAGTGAGGCGGTTATAACAGATACGCAGTATTTT
CASSEAVITDTQYF
>TRBV19|TRBJ2-6|NA|NA|15
TGTGCCAGTAGCAAGATCCTGTCTGGGGCCAACGTCCTGACTTTC
CASSKILSGANVLTF
>TRBV5-1|TRBJ1-5|TRBD1|NA|16
TGCGCCAGCAGCTTGGGTCCGACAGGGGCGAGTCAGCCCCAGCATTTT
CASSLGPTGASQPQHF
>TRBV11-2|TRBJ2-7|TRBD1|NA|14
TGTGCCAGCAGCGCCCGGGGACAGGGCTACGAGCAGTACTTC
CASSARGQGYEQYF
>TRBV20-1|TRBJ2-3|NA|few|12
TGCAGTGCTAGTGACACCACAGATACGCAGTATTTT
CSASDTTDTQYF
>TRBV6-5|TRBJ2-3|TRBD1|NA|12
TGTGCCAGCAGTCGGGACAGGTCCATGCAGTATTTT
CASSRDRSMQYF
>TRBV6-5|TRBJ2-3|TRBD1|NA|14
TGTGCCAGCAGAAGGACAGGGGGAACAGATACGCAGTATTTT
CASRRTGGTDTQYF
>TRBV27|TRBJ2-5|TRBD1|NA|16
TGTGCCAGCAGTTCACGCTCAGGGGGCGCGGAAGAGACCCAGTACTTC
CASSSRSGGAEETQYF
>TRBV4-1|TRBJ2-1|TRBD1|once|16
TGCGCCAGCAGCCACCCTCCGGGACAGGTGCTCAATGAGCAGTTCTTC
CASSHPPGQVLNEQFF
>TRBV21-1|TRBJ2-7|NA|NA|15
TGTGCCAGCAGCACCAGGACAACGATCTCCTACGAGCAGTACTTC
CASSTRTTISYEQYF
>TRBV7-9|TRBJ2-7|NA|once|14
TGTGCCAGCAGCTTAGGTCTTTCAGGTTACGAGCAGTACTTC
CASSLGLSGYEQYF
>TRBV5-6|TRBJ2-4|NA|NA|15
TGTGCCAGCAGTTGGACGGGGGAATCCAAAAACATTCAGTACTTC
CASSWTGESKNIQYF
>TRBV5-1|TRBJ1-2|NA|NA|13
TGCGCCAGCAGCCCTGGACAGAACTATGGCTACACCTTC
CASSPGQNYGYTF
>TRBV4-3|TRBJ1-2|NA|few|14
TGCGCCAGCAGCCAAGGCGCAGGGGAGGATGGCTACACCTTC
CASSQGAGEDGYTF
>TRBV19|TRBJ2-2|NA|few|12
TGTGCCAGTAGTATTGTCCACGGGGAGCTGTTTTTT
CASSIVHGELFF
>TRBV20-1|TRBJ2-1|NA|NA|10
TGCAGGGTAGTGGCCAATGAGCAGTTCTTC
CRVVANEQFF
>TRBV27|TRBJ2-3|TRBD2|NA|15
TGTGCCAGCAGTTTAAGCGGGGGATGGGGAGATACGCAGTATTTT
CASSLSGGWGDTQYF
>TRBV11-2|TRBJ1-6|NA|NA|13
TGTGCCAGCAGCTTAGGGGGGAATTCACCCCTCCACTTT
CASSLGGNSPLHF
>TRBV9|TRBJ2-1|TRBD2|NA|15
TGTGCCAGCAGCGTCAGCGGGAGGTCGAGTAATGAGCAGTTCTTC
CASSVSGRSSNEQFF
>TRBV5-6|TRBJ2-7|NA|NA|13
TGTGCCAGCAGCTTGGGTTTCGGCTACGAGCAGTACTTC
CASSLGFGYEQYF
>TRBV27|TRBJ2-2|TRBD1|NA|17
TGTGCCAGCAGCTCGACCAGGGACAGAGGGTGGACCGGGGAGCTGTTTTTT
CASSSTRDRGWTGELFF